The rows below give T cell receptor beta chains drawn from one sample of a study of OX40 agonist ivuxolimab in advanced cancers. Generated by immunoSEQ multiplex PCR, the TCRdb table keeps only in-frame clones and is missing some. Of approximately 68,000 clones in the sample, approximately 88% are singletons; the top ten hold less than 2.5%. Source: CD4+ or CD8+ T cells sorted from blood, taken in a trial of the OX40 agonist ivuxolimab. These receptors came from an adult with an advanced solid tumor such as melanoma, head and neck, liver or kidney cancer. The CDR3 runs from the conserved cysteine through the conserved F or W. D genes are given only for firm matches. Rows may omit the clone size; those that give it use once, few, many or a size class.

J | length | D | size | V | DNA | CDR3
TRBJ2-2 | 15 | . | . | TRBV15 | TGTGCCACCAGCAGAGATAGGCTTATCACCGGGGAGCTGTTTTTT | CATSRDRLITGELFF
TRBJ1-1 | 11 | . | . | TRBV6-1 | TGTGCGACCAGGGTGAACACTGAAGCTTTCTTT | CATRVNTEAFF
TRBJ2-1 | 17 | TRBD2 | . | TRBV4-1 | TGCGCCAGCAGCCAAGCCCTACTGGCGGGGGTCTACAATGAGCAGTTCTTC | CASSQALLAGVYNEQFF
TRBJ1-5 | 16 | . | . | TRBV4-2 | TGTGCCAGCAGCCAGGGGGAAGGATCCCGGAATCAGCCCCAGCATTTT | CASSQGEGSRNQPQHF
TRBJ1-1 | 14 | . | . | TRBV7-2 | TGTGCCAGCAGCCCGTTAGGGCTGAACACTGAAGCTTTCTTT | CASSPLGLNTEAFF
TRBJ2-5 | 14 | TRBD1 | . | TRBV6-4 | TGTGCCAGCAGTGCCACGAAGGGGGCGGAGACCCAGTACTTC | CASSATKGAETQYF
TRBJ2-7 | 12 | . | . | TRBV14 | TGTGCCAGCAGCCAAACCCCGTACGAGCAGTACTTC | CASSQTPYEQYF
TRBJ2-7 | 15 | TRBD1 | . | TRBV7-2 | TGTGCCAGCAGCTTAGGGACAGGTACTTCCTACGAGCAGTACTTC | CASSLGTGTSYEQYF
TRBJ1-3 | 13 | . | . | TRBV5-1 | TGCGCCAGCAGCTTAGCGGGAGGAAACACCATATATTTT | CASSLAGGNTIYF
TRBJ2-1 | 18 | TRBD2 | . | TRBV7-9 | TGTGCCAGCACCTATACCTTAGAGACTAGCGGCCAATACAATGAGCAGTTCTTC | CASTYTLETSGQYNEQFF
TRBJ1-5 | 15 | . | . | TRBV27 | TGTGCCAGCAGTTTATCGAGTACGGTCGTCCAGCCCCAGCATTTT | CASSLSSTVVQPQHF
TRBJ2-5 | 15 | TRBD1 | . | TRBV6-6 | TGTGCCAGCACCCGCGACAGGGGAGTATGGGAGACCCAGTACTTC | CASTRDRGVWETQYF
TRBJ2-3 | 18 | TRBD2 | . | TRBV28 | TGTGCCAGCAGTACCCCCAGCGGGGGAGTTAGCGTCACAGATACGCAGTATTTT | CASSTPSGGVSVTDTQYF
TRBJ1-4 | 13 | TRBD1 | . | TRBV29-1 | TGCAGCGTTGGCGGGACAGTAAGTGAAAAACTGTTTTTT | CSVGGTVSEKLFF
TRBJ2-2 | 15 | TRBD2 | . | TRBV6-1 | TGTGCCAGCAATCGGGCTAGCGGGAACACCGGGGAGCTGTTTTTT | CASNRASGNTGELFF
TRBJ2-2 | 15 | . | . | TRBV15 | TGTGCCACCAGCAGTCGGAATCCGAACACCGGGGAGCTGTTTTTT | CATSSRNPNTGELFF
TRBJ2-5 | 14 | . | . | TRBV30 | TGTGCCTGGAAAAAGGCGGCGGCCCAAGAGACCCAGTACTTC | CAWKKAAAQETQYF
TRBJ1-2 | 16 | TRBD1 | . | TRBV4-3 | TGCGCCAGCAGCCCCGTAGGCGGACAGGGGGCTGGTGGCTACACCTTC | CASSPVGGQGAGGYTF
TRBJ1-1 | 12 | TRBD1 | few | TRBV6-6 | TGTGCCAGCAGTTCCGCGGACAGGAGGGCTTTCTTT | CASSSADRRAFF
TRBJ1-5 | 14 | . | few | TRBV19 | TGTGCCAGTATGAGGCGGGGGGGCAATCAGCCCCAGCATTTT | CASMRRGGNQPQHF
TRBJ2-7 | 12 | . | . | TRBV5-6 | TGTGCCAGCAGCTTGCCAGGGTACGAGCAGTACTTC | CASSLPGYEQYF
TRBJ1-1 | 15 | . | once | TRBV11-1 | TGTGCCAGCAGCGTGCAAAAGTGGAAGGGTACTGAAGCTTTCTTT | CASSVQKWKGTEAFF
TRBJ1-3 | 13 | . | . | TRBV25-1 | TGTGCCAGCAATGGGGTCTCTGGAAACACCATATATTTT | CASNGVSGNTIYF
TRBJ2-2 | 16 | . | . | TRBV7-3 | TGTGCCAGCAGGCTTCGGGCGGGGACGAACACCGGGGAGCTGTTTTTT | CASRLRAGTNTGELFF
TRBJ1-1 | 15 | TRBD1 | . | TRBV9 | TGTGCCAGCAGCGCAGAGGGGGCTGGGAACACTGAAGCTTTCTTT | CASSAEGAGNTEAFF
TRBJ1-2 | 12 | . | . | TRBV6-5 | TGTGCCAGCAGTTACTCGAACAGGGACTACACCTTC | CASSYSNRDYTF
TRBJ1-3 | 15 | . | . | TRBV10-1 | TGCGCCAGCGGACGGGAGACAGACTCTGGAAACACCATATATTTT | CASGRETDSGNTIYF
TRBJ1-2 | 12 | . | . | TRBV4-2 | TGTGCCAGCAGCCAAGAGGCGGGGCTCTACACCTTC | CASSQEAGLYTF
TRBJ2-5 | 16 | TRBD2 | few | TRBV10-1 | TGCGCCAGCAAGGTAGCGGGAGAGATCGGCCAAGAGACCCAGTACTTC | CASKVAGEIGQETQYF
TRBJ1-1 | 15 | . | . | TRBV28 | TGTGCCAGCAGTTCAGCCTTAGGAGCGAACACTGAAGCTTTCTTT | CASSSALGANTEAFF
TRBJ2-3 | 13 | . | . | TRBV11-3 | TGTGCCAGCAGCTACACTAGCACAGATACGCAGTATTTT | CASSYTSTDTQYF
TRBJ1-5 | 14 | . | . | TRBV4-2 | TGTGCCAGCAGCCAAGATGCAACGGATCAGCCCCAGCATTTT | CASSQDATDQPQHF
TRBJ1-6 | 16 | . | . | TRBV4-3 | TGCGCCAGCACCCCGGACCTGGTTTCCTATAATTCACCCCTCCACTTT | CASTPDLVSYNSPLHF
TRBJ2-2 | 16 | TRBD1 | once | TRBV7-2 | TGTGCCAGCAGCGCTCACAGGGGCAGTACCACCGGGGAGCTGTTTTTT | CASSAHRGSTTGELFF
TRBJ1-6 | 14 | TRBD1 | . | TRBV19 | TGTGCCAGTAGTCGGGACAGGGAACGTTCACCCCTCCACTTT | CASSRDRERSPLHF
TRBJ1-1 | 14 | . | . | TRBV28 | TGTGCCAGCAGCCCCAGGTTTCCGGGTACTGAAGCTTTCTTT | CASSPRFPGTEAFF
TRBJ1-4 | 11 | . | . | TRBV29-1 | TGCAGCGCTGAAGGGGGTGAAAAACTGTTTTTT | CSAEGGEKLFF
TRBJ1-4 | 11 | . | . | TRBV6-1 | TGTGCCAGCAGTGAAGGAGGAGGGGTGTTTTTT | CASSEGGGVFF
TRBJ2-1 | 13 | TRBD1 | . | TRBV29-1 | TGCAGCGCCTCGGGGACAGGCTACAATGAGCAGTTCTTC | CSASGTGYNEQFF
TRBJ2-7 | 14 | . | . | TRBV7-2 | TGTGCCAGCAGCTTAGACCAGGTCCTCGCGCCCCAGTACTTC | CASSLDQVLAPQYF
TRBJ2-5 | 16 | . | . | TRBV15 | TGTGCCACCAGCAGAGTCTCCCTAAACAGGGACGAGACCCAGTACTTC | CATSRVSLNRDETQYF
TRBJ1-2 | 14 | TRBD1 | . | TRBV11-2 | TGTGCCAGCAGCCAACGGACAGGGAGATATGGCTACACCTTC | CASSQRTGRYGYTF
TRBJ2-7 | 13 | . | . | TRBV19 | TGTGCCAGTAGTATAATACAGGGAGAGTGGCAGTACTTC | CASSIIQGEWQYF
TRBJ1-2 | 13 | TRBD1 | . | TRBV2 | TGTGCCAGCAGGGGACAGCTTCACTATGGCTACACCTTC | CASRGQLHYGYTF
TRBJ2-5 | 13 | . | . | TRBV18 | TGTGCCAGCTCAATGGGATTGAGGGAGACCCAGTACTTC | CASSMGLRETQYF
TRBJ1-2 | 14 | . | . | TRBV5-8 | TGTGCCAGCAGCCCGCGTGGGGGGGGCCGTGGCTACACCTTC | CASSPRGGGRGYTF
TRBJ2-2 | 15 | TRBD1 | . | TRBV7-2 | TGTGCCAGCAGCTTAGTCAGGGGGCATAGCGGGGAGCTGTTTTTT | CASSLVRGHSGELFF
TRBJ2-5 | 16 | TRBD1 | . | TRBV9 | TGTGCCAGCAGCTACAGTACCGCCGGGACAGAAGAGACCCAGTACTTC | CASSYSTAGTEETQYF
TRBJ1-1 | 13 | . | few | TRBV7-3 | TGTGCCAGCAGCGTCGTGGGGTCCACTGAAGCTTTCTTT | CASSVVGSTEAFF
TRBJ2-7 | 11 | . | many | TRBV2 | TGTGCGAGTAGGGGGTGGGACGAGCAGTACTTC | CASRGWDEQYF
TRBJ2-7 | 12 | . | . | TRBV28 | TGTGCCAGCAGTAAGGCCCTAGGGGAGCAGTACTTC | CASSKALGEQYF
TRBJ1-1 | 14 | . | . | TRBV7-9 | TGTGCCAGCAACCTCGCCGGGACTCAGGCTGAAGCTTTCTTT | CASNLAGTQAEAFF
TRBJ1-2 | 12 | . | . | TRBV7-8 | TGTGCCAGCAGCGCACGGGACGAGGGCTACACCTTC | CASSARDEGYTF